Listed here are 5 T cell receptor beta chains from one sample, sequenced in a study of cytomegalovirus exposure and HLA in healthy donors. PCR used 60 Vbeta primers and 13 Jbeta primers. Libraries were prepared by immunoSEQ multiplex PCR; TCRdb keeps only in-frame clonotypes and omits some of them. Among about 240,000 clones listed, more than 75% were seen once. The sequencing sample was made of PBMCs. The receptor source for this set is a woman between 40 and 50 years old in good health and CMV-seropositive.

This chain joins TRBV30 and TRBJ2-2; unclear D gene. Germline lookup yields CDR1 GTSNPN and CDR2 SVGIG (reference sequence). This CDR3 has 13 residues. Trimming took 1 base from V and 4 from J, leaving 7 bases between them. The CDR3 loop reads CAWSEQFTGELFF. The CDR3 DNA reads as TGTGCCTGGAGTGAACAGTTCACCGGGGAGCTGTTTTTT.

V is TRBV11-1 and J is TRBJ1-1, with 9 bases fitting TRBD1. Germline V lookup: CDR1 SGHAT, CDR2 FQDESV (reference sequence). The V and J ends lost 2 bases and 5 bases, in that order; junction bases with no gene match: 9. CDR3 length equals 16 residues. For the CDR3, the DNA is TGTGCCAGCAGCTTAACCCCAGACAGGGGGGGGACTGAAGCTTTCTTT. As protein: CASSLTPDRGGTEAFF. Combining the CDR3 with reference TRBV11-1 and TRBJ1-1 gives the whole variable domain EAEVAQSPRYKITEKSQAVAFWCDPISGHATLYWYRQILGQGPELLVQFQDESVVDDSQLPKDRFSAERLKGVDSTLKIQPAELGDSAMYLCASSLTPDRGGTEAFFGQGTRLTVV.

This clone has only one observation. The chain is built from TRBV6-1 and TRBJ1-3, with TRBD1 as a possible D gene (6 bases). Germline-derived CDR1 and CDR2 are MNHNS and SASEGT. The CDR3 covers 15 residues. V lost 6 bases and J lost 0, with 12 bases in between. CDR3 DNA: TGTGCCAGCAGACTCATAGGGGGCTCTGGAAACACCATATATTTT. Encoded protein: CASRLIGGSGNTIYF.

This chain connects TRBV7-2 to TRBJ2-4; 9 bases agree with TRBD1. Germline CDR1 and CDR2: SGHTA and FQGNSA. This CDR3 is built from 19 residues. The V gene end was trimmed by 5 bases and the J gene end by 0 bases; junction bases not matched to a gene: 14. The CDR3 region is CASSQHRDRAEIAKNIQYF. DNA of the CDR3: TGTGCCAGCAGCCAACACCGGGACAGGGCGGAAATAGCCAAAAACATTCAGTACTTC.

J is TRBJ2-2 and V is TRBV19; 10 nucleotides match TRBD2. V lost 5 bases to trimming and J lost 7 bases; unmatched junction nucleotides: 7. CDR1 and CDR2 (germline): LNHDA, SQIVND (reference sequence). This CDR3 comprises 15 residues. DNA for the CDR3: TGTGCCAGTAGTGACCTAGCGGGAGTAATCGGGGAGCTGTTTTTT. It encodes CASSDLAGVIGELFF.